This TCR beta chain was sequenced for a study of identical twins. TCRdb called the 5' RACE reads again in MiXCR, with one record for every CDR3 protein. The sample records hundreds of thousands of distinct CDR3 sequences, 20% to 25% being singletons. V dropped 0 bases and J dropped 3 bases, with 17 bases sitting between them. Germline lookup yields CDR1 SGDLS and CDR2 YYNGEE. The CDR3 extends over 17 amino acids. The data were also submitted as part of a second study, on yellow fever vaccine responses in identical twins.

This TCR was recovered from a woman aged 18-29 years in good health. Material: CD4+ T cells sorted from blood. The V and J genes are TRBV9 and TRBJ2-3; perhaps TRBD2 as D (6 bases). The CDR3 here is CASSVGDRERTTDTQYF. The CDR3 nucleotides read TGTGCCAGCAGCGTAGGAGACCGGGAGCGGACAACAGATACGCAGTATTTT.